This is a list of T cell receptor beta chains from one sample in a study of T cell changes during pregnancy in multiple sclerosis. Profiled with immunoSEQ multiplex PCR; TCRdb holds only in-frame clones, not every one. The sample lists tens of thousands of clones, over 75% occurring once. The material was CD8+ T cells from peripheral blood mononuclear cells, obtained in the second trimester of pregnancy. These receptors were taken from a female donor with multiple sclerosis, enrolled in a pregnancy study. Both conserved end residues are part of each CDR3. The order of the fields is V gene, D gene, clone size, J gene, CDR3 length, CDR3 protein, CDR3 DNA. The D gene is left open where the match is weak. The size of a clone is reported for some rows only, either as once, few or many, or as a class for expanded clones.

TRBV7-6	TRBD1	.	TRBJ2-7	15	CASSLGQGAMYEQYF	TGTGCCAGCAGCTTAGGTCAGGGGGCGATGTACGAGCAGTACTTC
TRBV18	TRBD2	.	TRBJ2-2	16	CASSPGIAGDTGELFF	TGTGCCAGCTCACCAGGCATAGCGGGGGACACCGGGGAGCTGTTTTTT
TRBV29-1	TRBD2	.	TRBJ2-1	12	CSVALAANEQFF	TGCAGCGTAGCCCTAGCGGCCAATGAGCAGTTCTTC
TRBV4-3	TRBD2	.	TRBJ2-7	15	CASSQVLAGGYEQYF	TGCGCCAGCAGCCAAGTTCTAGCGGGAGGCTACGAGCAGTACTTC
TRBV11-2	.	.	TRBJ1-5	17	CASSLAIESGSNQPQHF	TGTGCCAGCAGCTTAGCGATCGAGAGTGGTAGCAATCAGCCCCAGCATTTT
TRBV13	.	.	TRBJ1-1	13	CATQRGENTEAFF	TGTGCCACCCAGCGGGGGGAGAACACTGAAGCTTTCTTT
TRBV28	TRBD2	.	TRBJ2-3	15	CASSPLADLIDTQYF	TGTGCCAGCAGCCCTCTAGCGGATTTAATCGATACGCAGTATTTT
TRBV27	TRBD2	.	TRBJ2-3	15	CASSFFGRASDTQYF	TGTGCCAGCAGTTTCTTCGGGAGGGCCTCAGATACGCAGTATTTT
TRBV21-1	.	.	TRBJ1-2	12	CASGRGFYGYTF	TGTGCCAGCGGGCGGGGGTTCTATGGCTACACCTTC
TRBV5-4	TRBD1	.	TRBJ2-7	14	CASSDRGSIYEQYF	TGTGCCAGCAGCGACAGGGGGTCAATCTACGAGCAGTACTTC
TRBV27	TRBD2	.	TRBJ2-7	16	CASSPTGTSGSYEQYF	TGTGCCAGCAGTCCGACCGGGACTAGCGGGAGCTACGAGCAGTACTTC
TRBV7-9	.	.	TRBJ2-5	15	CASKNGGGKQETQYF	TGTGCCAGCAAGAACGGTGGCGGAAAGCAAGAGACCCAGTACTTC
TRBV10-1	TRBD1	.	TRBJ2-3	13	CASSEHYRGAQYF	TGCGCCAGCAGTGAGCACTACAGGGGGGCGCAGTATTTT
TRBV9	.	.	TRBJ2-3	15	CASSVQVRGTDTQYF	TGTGCCAGCAGCGTACAGGTCAGGGGCACAGATACGCAGTATTTT
TRBV9	TRBD2	once	TRBJ2-7	13	CASSDVAGDEQYF	TGTGCCAGCAGCGACGTAGCGGGAGACGAGCAGTACTTC
TRBV2	TRBD2	.	TRBJ2-7	12	CASSGRGPEQYF	TGTGCCAGCAGCGGGAGGGGTCCCGAGCAGTACTTC
TRBV28	TRBD1	.	TRBJ1-1	15	CASSLWRGRGTEAFF	TGTGCCAGCAGTTTATGGAGGGGGCGCGGGACTGAAGCTTTCTTT
TRBV28	.	.	TRBJ2-7	14	CASSTPGHQYEQYF	TGTGCCAGCAGTACGCCGGGACACCAGTACGAGCAGTACTTC
TRBV27	TRBD2	.	TRBJ2-1	16	CASSSSVIAGYNEQFF	TGTGCCAGCAGCTCCTCGGTGATAGCGGGGTACAATGAGCAGTTCTTC
TRBV28	TRBD2	.	TRBJ2-5	16	CASSFYGTSAQETQYF	TGTGCCAGCAGTTTCTATGGGACTAGCGCGCAAGAGACCCAGTACTTC
TRBV14	.	.	TRBJ2-1	15	CASSQKTGSYNEQFF	TGTGCCAGCAGCCAGAAGACAGGCTCCTACAATGAGCAGTTCTTC
TRBV19	TRBD2	.	TRBJ2-1	20	CASSLISPGTSGSSYNEQFF	TGTGCCAGTAGTCTTATTTCCCCCGGGACTAGCGGGAGCTCCTACAATGAGCAGTTCTTC
TRBV7-2	.	.	TRBJ1-1	15	CASRPRGRGNTEAFF	TGTGCCAGCAGGCCGCGAGGCAGGGGGAACACTGAAGCTTTCTTT
TRBV27	.	.	TRBJ2-6	18	CASSLKEGGVSGANVLTF	TGTGCCAGCAGTCTCAAGGAGGGCGGGGTCTCTGGGGCCAACGTCCTGACTTTC